The 23 T cell receptor beta chains listed next were all sequenced from one sample in a study of OX40 agonist ivuxolimab in advanced cancers. The repertoire was sequenced with immunoSEQ multiplex PCR; TCRdb's copy has only in-frame clones and lacks some. This table holds 40,000 to 45,000 clones, 75% to 90% found once. Material: CD4+ or CD8+ T cells sorted from blood, obtained in a trial of the OX40 agonist ivuxolimab. The source of these receptors is an adult with an advanced solid tumor such as melanoma, head and neck, liver or kidney cancer.

The chain employs TRBV19 and TRBJ2-3, with TRBD1 matching over 11 bases. CDR3 length: 16 amino acids. The V segment lost 5 bases and the J segment 0 bases; nucleotides outside the gene matches: 4. Germline CDR1 and CDR2: LNHDA and SQIVND (reference sequence). As DNA, the CDR3 is TGTGCCAGTAGTCCGGACAGGGGGCTAAGCACAGATACGCAGTATTTT. It codes for CASSPDRGLSTDTQYF.

The gene calls are TRBV7-9 and TRBJ2-3; D possibly corresponds to TRBD2 (7 bases). CDR1 SEHNR and CDR2 FQNEAQ come from the germline V gene (reference sequence). V was trimmed by 2 bases and J by 5 bases, leaving 17 bases between them. This CDR3 contains 16 residues. The CDR3 sequence is CASSLSLGGGKDTQYF. DNA for the CDR3: TGTGCCAGCAGCTTATCCCTGGGGGGGGGCAAAGATACGCAGTATTTT.

CDR3: CASSLEAGGAQETQYF. Written as DNA, the CDR3 is TGTGCCAGCAGCTTAGAGGCCGGGGGGGCCCAAGAGACCCAGTACTTC. This rearrangement joins TRBV11-2 to TRBJ2-5; the match to TRBD2 covers 8 bases. Germline V gives CDR1 SGHAT, CDR2 FQNNGV. This CDR3 contains 16 residues. Germline trimming cut 0 bases from V and 1 base from J; bases unmatched to any gene: 4.

This clone was seen once. The chain recombines TRBV6-1 with TRBJ2-2; D might be TRBD2 (6 bases). The CDR3 consists of 11 residues. In germline, CDR1 is MNHNS, CDR2 SASEGT. The ends were cut back, 7 bases at V and 14 bases at J, with 14 bases in the middle. As DNA, the CDR3 is TGTGCCAGCACCCCATCCGGGAGACTGTTTTTT. The encoded protein is CASTPSGRLFF.

The rearrangement joins TRBV14 to TRBJ1-2; D unclear. The germline gives CDR1 SGHDN, CDR2 FVKESK. The CDR3 runs 13 residues. V was clipped by 4 bases and J by 1 base, with 7 bases between them. The CDR3 region has the DNA TGTGCCAGCAGCCCTAATTATAACTATGGCTACACCTTC. This gives the protein CASSPNYNYGYTF.

The chain is built from TRBV5-1 and TRBJ1-6, with D possibly being TRBD1 (6 bases). V gave up 0 bases and J gave up 7 bases, with 11 bases separating them. This CDR3 is built from 15 residues. Germline V gene sequence: CDR1 SGHRS, CDR2 YFSETQ. CDR3 sequence: CASSLAGAVNSPLHF. CDR3 in DNA: TGCGCCAGCAGCTTGGCAGGGGCGGTGAATTCACCCCTCCACTTT.

This clone was observed a handful of times. The genes are TRBV4-1 and TRBJ1-6, with unresolved D. The ends were cut back, 1 base at V and 9 bases at J, with 16 bases in the middle. CDR3 length: 16 amino acids. Germline loops: CDR1 MGHRA, CDR2 YSYEKL. This CDR3 reads CASSQVEQDWASPLHF. For the CDR3, the DNA is TGCGCCAGCAGCCAAGTTGAGCAGGATTGGGCTTCACCCCTCCACTTT.

The chain uses TRBV4-1 and TRBJ1-3; no definite D call. The CDR3 contains 15 residues. The V gene's germline CDR1 is MGHRA and CDR2 YSYEKL. Trimming stripped 7 bases from V and 0 bases from J, with 13 bases between. In DNA form, the CDR3 reads TGCGCCAGCACCCTAACGAAATCCTCTGGAAACACCATATATTTT. It encodes CASTLTKSSGNTIYF.

V usage is TRBV4-1 and J usage is TRBJ2-5, with a possible D match to TRBD2 (7 bases). The ends were cut back, 4 bases at V and 5 bases at J, with 14 bases in the middle. The CDR3 covers 14 residues. Germline V gene data show CDR1 as MGHRA and CDR2 as YSYEKL. The CDR3 coding sequence is TGCGCCAGCAGCCCGAAGGGGGGGGGTGAGACCCAGTACTTC. This encodes CASSPKGGGETQYF.

The chain joins TRBV4-1 to TRBJ2-1; a possible D gene is TRBD1 (5 bases). V was pared by 5 bases and J by 6 bases, with 11 bases between. Germline V lookup: CDR1 MGHRA, CDR2 YSYEKL. The CDR3 extends over 13 amino acids. In DNA, the CDR3 is TGCGCCAGCAGCACCAGGGTGGGCAATGAGCAGTTCTTC. Its protein product is CASSTRVGNEQFF.

This chain connects TRBV11-2 to TRBJ2-7, with TRBD1 matching 7 bases. This CDR3 comprises 14 residues. After removal of 5 bases from V and 1 base from J, the junction contained 5 bases not matched to a gene. Germline V gene lookup returns CDR1 SGHAT and CDR2 FQNNGV. DNA for the CDR3: TGTGCCAGCAGCATATACAGGGGTTCCTACGAGCAGTACTTC. As protein: CASSIYRGSYEQYF.

V and J are TRBV7-9 and TRBJ2-7; TRBD1 is a possible D gene (5 bases). Germline values: CDR1 SEHNR, CDR2 FQNEAQ (reference sequence). The CDR3 spans 13 residues. V shed 3 bases and J shed 2 bases, with 8 bases lying between them. Written as DNA, the CDR3 is TGTGCCAGCAGCTTTAGGACAACCTACGAGCAGTACTTC. Translation: CASSFRTTYEQYF.

J is TRBJ1-3 and V is TRBV4-1; a weak D match, TRBD1 (6 bases). The germline V and J ends were trimmed by 2 bases and 1 base, with 9 bases remaining between them. The CDR3 extends over 15 amino acids. From germline, CDR1 is MGHRA and CDR2 YSYEKL. Here the CDR3 DNA reads TGCGCCAGCAGCCAAAGAGGGGGTTCTGGAAACACCATATATTTT. Translation: CASSQRGGSGNTIYF.

This chain connects TRBV7-9 to TRBJ1-1; D is ambiguous. This CDR3 spans 11 amino acids. The germline V gene encodes CDR1 SEHNR and CDR2 FQNEAQ (reference sequence). Between the trimmed V and J ends, which lost 7 bases and 8 bases, there was a span of 11 bases. DNA of the CDR3: TGTGCCAGCACTCTGACGGTGGAAGCTTTCTTT. This gives the protein CASTLTVEAFF.

The chain is built from TRBV28 and TRBJ1-1; D is ambiguous. Germline lookup yields CDR1 MDHEN and CDR2 SYDVKM. The CDR3 sequence is 13 residues long. Between the trimmed V and J ends, which lost 2 bases and 1 base, there was a span of 5 bases. The CDR3 bases are TGTGCCAGCAGTTTAAATAGGAACACTGAAGCTTTCTTT. Its protein is CASSLNRNTEAFF.

The genes are TRBV5-4 and TRBJ2-7, with 7 bases aligning to TRBD2. The length of the CDR3 is 13 residues. V shed 3 bases and J 4 bases; nucleotides not matched to a gene: 4. Germline CDR1 reads SGHNT; CDR2 reads YYREEE (reference sequence). Here the CDR3 DNA reads TGTGCCAGCAGCTCTCTAGCGGATTACGAGCAGTACTTC. Its translation is CASSSLADYEQYF.

This rearrangement joins TRBV30 to TRBJ2-1, with TRBD1 as a possible D gene (6 bases). Germline CDR1 reads GTSNPN; CDR2 reads SVGIG (reference sequence). V gave up 1 base and J gave up 2 bases, with 12 bases separating them. CDR3 length equals 15 residues. The CDR3 nucleotides read TGTGCCTGGAGTGAAGCGGACAGCACCTACAATGAGCAGTTCTTC. Protein sequence: CAWSEADSTYNEQFF. Combining the CDR3 with reference TRBV30 and TRBJ2-1 gives the whole variable domain SQTIHQWPATLVQPVGSPLSLECTVEGTSNPNLYWYRQAAGRGLQLLFYSVGIGQISSEVPQNLSASRPQDRQFILSSKKLLLSDSGFYLCAWSEADSTYNEQFFGPGTRLTVL.

This chain uses TRBV4-3 with TRBJ2-3; D unresolved. The length of the CDR3 is 13 residues. V was trimmed by 1 base and J by 1 base, leaving 3 bases between them. Germline CDR1 and CDR2: LGHNA and YSLEER. The CDR3 here is CASSQGRTDTQYF. The CDR3 region has the DNA TGCGCCAGCAGCCAAGGTCGCACAGATACGCAGTATTTT.

The chain links TRBV6-4 to TRBJ2-7; perhaps TRBD1 as D (6 bases). Germline CDR1 is MRHNA and CDR2 is SNTAGT. The CDR3 runs to 12 residues. The V gene lost 0 bases and the J gene lost 6 bases, with 6 bases spanning the gap. Here the CDR3 reads CASSDSGGEQYF. DNA for the CDR3: TGTGCCAGCAGTGACTCAGGGGGCGAGCAGTACTTC.

The CDR3 spells CASSQRDRVNYGYTF. In nucleotides, the CDR3 is TGTGCCAGCAGCCAGCGGGACAGGGTTAACTATGGCTACACCTTC. The chain combines TRBV14 with TRBJ1-2, with 9 bases that match TRBD1. The germline gives CDR1 SGHDN, CDR2 FVKESK. This CDR3 spans 15 amino acids. Trimming took 3 bases from V and 1 from J; bases not matched to a gene: 3.

This clone has only a few counts. The rearrangement joins TRBV11-2 to TRBJ1-2; the match to TRBD1 covers 7 bases. The length of the CDR3 is 11 residues. Germline V gives CDR1 SGHAT, CDR2 FQNNGV. V lost 10 bases to trimming and J lost 8 bases; unmatched junction nucleotides: 7. Here the CDR3 DNA reads TGTGCCACCAGGGGGGGGACCGGCTACACCTTC. This sequence encodes CATRGGTGYTF.

This chain connects TRBV29-1 to TRBJ2-7; 9 bases map to TRBD1. J gave up 0 bases and V 6 bases, and 3 bases lay outside the gene matches. Germline CDR1 SQVTM, CDR2 ANQGSEA. CDR3 length: 13 amino acids. The CDR3 is CSVRTGASYEQYF. The DNA of the CDR3 is TGCAGCGTCCGGACAGGGGCCTCCTACGAGCAGTACTTC.

This sequence joins TRBV7-9 and TRBJ2-1, with a tentative D call TRBD2 (7 bases). Germline lookup yields CDR1 SEHNR and CDR2 FQNEAQ (reference sequence). Trimming pared 5 bases from V and 8 bases from J, leaving 25 bases between. The CDR3 consists of 17 residues. The chain's CDR3 is CASSQAGLRGPRDEQFF. CDR3 DNA sequence: TGTGCCAGCAGCCAGGCGGGCTTGCGGGGGCCCCGGGATGAGCAGTTCTTC.